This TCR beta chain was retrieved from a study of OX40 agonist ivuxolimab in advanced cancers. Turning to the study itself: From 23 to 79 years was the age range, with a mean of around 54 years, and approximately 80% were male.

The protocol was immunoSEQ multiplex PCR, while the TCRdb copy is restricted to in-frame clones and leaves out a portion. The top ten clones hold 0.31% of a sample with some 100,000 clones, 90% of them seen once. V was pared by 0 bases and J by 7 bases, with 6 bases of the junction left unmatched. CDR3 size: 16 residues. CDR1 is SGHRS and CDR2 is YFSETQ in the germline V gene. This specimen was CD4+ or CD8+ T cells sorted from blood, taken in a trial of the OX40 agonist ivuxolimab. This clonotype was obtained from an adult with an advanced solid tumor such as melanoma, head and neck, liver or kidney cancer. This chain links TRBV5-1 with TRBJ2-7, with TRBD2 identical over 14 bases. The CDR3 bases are TGCGCCAGCAGCTTGGGTGGGACTAGCGGGAGTCGGGAGCAGTACTTC. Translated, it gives CASSLGGTSGSREQYF.